This TCR beta chain was recorded in a study of CD8 T cells in Susac syndrome. An input of about 0.45 to 1 ug of RNA was subjected to reverse transcription using random hexamers. Each CDR3 protein gets one entry after TCRdb re-called the immunoSEQ multiplex PCR reads with MiXCR. This table has about 140,000 distinct CDR3 sequences, roughly 94% appearing once. Trimming removed 2 bases from V and 8 bases from J, with 15 bases in between. The CDR3 extends over 13 amino acids. Germline V CDR1 and CDR2: SQVTM, ANQGSEA. This clonotype was seen a single time. Sequences were obtained from CD4+ T cells from PBMCs. V usage is TRBV29-1 and J usage is TRBJ1-2; D gene unclear. The clonotype was recovered from a human donor with Susac syndrome. CDR3 loop: CSVELLQRGGYTF. In DNA, the CDR3 is TGCAGCGTTGAACTCCTACAGCGCGGGGGCTACACCTTC.